A single sample is the source of the 5 T cell receptor beta chains below, sequenced in a study of shared clonotypes between healthy human individuals. Clones were sequenced by immunoSEQ multiplex PCR, and TCRdb holds only the in-frame ones, with some missing. The sample lists approximately 330,000 clones, less than 75% occurring once. Sequencing was carried out using memory CD4+ T cells sorted from blood. Subset noted: CD45RA-negative fraction. The receptors come from a man aged 25-45 years in good health.

The V call is TRBV7-2, the J call TRBJ2-5; D is possibly TRBD2 (5 bases). CDR1 SGHTA and CDR2 FQGNSA come from the germline V gene. The ends were cut back, 1 base at V and 1 base at J, with 16 bases in the middle. There are 17 residues in the CDR3. CDR3 bases: TGTGCCAGCAGCTTAGTGGGAACGGGGATGGGCCAAGAGACCCAGTACTTC. Translation gives CASSLVGTGMGQETQYF.

The CDR3 sequence: CSGASSYNEQFF. The CDR3 region has the DNA TGCAGCGGAGCTAGCTCCTACAATGAGCAGTTCTTC. The chain employs TRBV29-1 and TRBJ2-1; D unresolved. Germline values: CDR1 SQVTM, CDR2 ANQGSEA. The germline V and J ends were trimmed by 7 bases and 0 bases, with 7 bases remaining between them. This CDR3 is built from 12 residues.

This clone was detected only a few times. The rearrangement joins TRBV4-1 to TRBJ1-4; D gene ambiguous. V shed 1 base and J shed 7 bases, with 10 bases lying between them. The germline V gene has CDR1 MGHRA and CDR2 YSYEKL. The CDR3 is 14 amino acids. The CDR3, as DNA: TGCGCCAGCAGCCAAGTTACATGGATTGAAAAACTGTTTTTT. It encodes CASSQVTWIEKLFF.

To note about this clone: Other DNA sequences from this sample encode an identical CDR3 as well. The chain combines TRBV9 with TRBJ2-1; D may be TRBD2 (6 bases). CDR1 is SGDLS and CDR2 is YYNGEE in the germline V gene. The CDR3 length is 14 residues. Trimming took off 2 bases at V and 5 bases at J, with 11 bases between the two ends. The CDR3 protein is CASSVGLANNEQFF. The CDR3 nucleotides read TGTGCCAGCAGCGTCGGGCTAGCGAACAATGAGCAGTTCTTC.

The V and J genes are TRBV5-1 and TRBJ2-1; TRBD1 is a possible D gene (7 bases). Germline CDR1 is SGHRS and CDR2 is YFSETQ. The CDR3 is made up of 15 amino acids. V dropped 4 bases and J dropped 8 bases, with 19 bases sitting between them. The CDR3 DNA is TGCGCCAGCAGCAAAGGGGAGGACAGGTTCGATGAGCAGTTCTTC. This encodes CASSKGEDRFDEQFF.